These 27 T cell receptor beta chains were sequenced from one sample in a study of long-term antiretroviral therapy in people with HIV. Samples were assayed with immunoSEQ v3.0 at survey level. Clones were read by immunoSEQ multiplex PCR, and TCRdb kept only the in-frame ones, dropping some. The sample contains tens of thousands of clones, almost 85% of which appear only once. This specimen was unsorted PBMCs, taken 0.6 years after starting antiretroviral therapy. The source is a man in his late teens or twenties with HIV.

This clone was observed a few times. This rearrangement joins TRBV5-4 to TRBJ2-4; the match to TRBD2 covers 9 bases. This CDR3 region has 18 residues. Germline V gene lookup returns CDR1 SGHNT and CDR2 YYREEE (reference sequence). With V trimmed by 0 bases and J by 0 bases, 7 bases remained unmatched. CDR3 protein: CASSLGGVSGRAKNIQYF. Here the CDR3 DNA reads TGTGCCAGCAGCTTGGGAGGGGTTAGCGGGAGAGCCAAAAACATTCAGTACTTC. The full variable domain, its missing parts supplied by reference TRBV5-4 and TRBJ2-4, is ETGVTQSPTHLIKTRGQQVTLRCSSQSGHNTVSWYQQALGQGPQFIFQYYREEENGRGNFPPRFSGLQFPNYSSELNVNALELDDSALYLCASSLGGVSGRAKNIQYFGAGTRLSVL.

This chain uses TRBV10-1 with TRBJ2-1; TRBD2 agrees at 8 bases. Looked up from germline, CDR1 is WNHNN and CDR2 is SYGVQD (reference sequence). The CDR3 sequence is 12 residues long. V was clipped by 6 bases and J by 7 bases; unmatched bases: 2. CDR3 loop: CASSAGGNEQFF. The CDR3 region has the DNA TGCGCCAGCAGCGCGGGAGGAAATGAGCAGTTCTTC.

The rearrangement joins TRBV7-2 to TRBJ2-3; D not resolved. Trimming shortened V by 4 bases and J by 7 bases, and 9 bases separated the two germline ends. The germline CDR1 and CDR2 sequences are SGHTA and FQGNSA. CDR3 length equals 12 residues. The CDR3 reads CASSSLVNTQYF. The CDR3 DNA sequence: TGTGCCAGCAGCTCCCTAGTAAATACGCAGTATTTT.

The V call is TRBV5-4, the J call TRBJ1-1, with TRBD1 identical over 7 bases. The CDR3 has 15 amino acids. V dropped 4 bases and J dropped 1; count of bases not matched to a gene: 7. The V gene's germline CDR1 is SGHNT and CDR2 YYREEE (reference sequence). The CDR3, as DNA: TGTGCCAGCAGCCCCCCGGGGACAGCGAACACTGAAGCTTTCTTT. Protein product: CASSPPGTANTEAFF.

V is TRBV7-2 and J is TRBJ2-1; no clear D gene. CDR3 length equals 15 residues. Trimming pared 1 base from V and 0 bases from J, leaving 7 bases between. Germline loops: CDR1 SGHTA, CDR2 FQGNSA. DNA of the CDR3: TGTGCCAGCAGCTTAGAGGTGAGCTCCTACAATGAGCAGTTCTTC. Translation gives CASSLEVSSYNEQFF.

This chain links TRBV13 with TRBJ2-1; perhaps TRBD1 as D (6 bases). The V and J ends lost 3 bases and 2 bases respectively, with 11 bases between them. The CDR3 has 15 amino acids. The germline gives CDR1 PRHDT, CDR2 FYEKMQ (reference sequence). Written as DNA, the CDR3 is TGTGCCAGCAGCTTCGCCGGGACACCCTACAATGAGCAGTTCTTC. This codes for CASSFAGTPYNEQFF.

This clone was counted once. CDR3 DNA: TGTGCCAGCAGTGGACTAGCGGGAGGTAACACCGGGGAGCTGTTTTTT. This encodes CASSGLAGGNTGELFF. The rearrangement links TRBV6-1 to TRBJ2-2; 13 nucleotides align to TRBD2. CDR1 and CDR2 (germline): MNHNS, SASEGT. The CDR3 contains 16 residues. With V trimmed by 4 bases and J by 2 bases, 1 base remained unmatched.

DNA of the CDR3: TGTGCCAGCAGCTTAGACCTAGCGGGAGTAGTTTTGTACTTC. Residues: CASSLDLAGVVLYF. The V gene is TRBV11-2, the J gene TRBJ2-7; 10 bases align to TRBD2. V lost 0 bases to trimming and J lost 12 bases; unmatched junction nucleotides: 8. CDR1 and CDR2 (germline): SGHAT, FQNNGV. CDR3 length equals 14 residues.

This clone has only one observation. This chain joins TRBV6-5 and TRBJ2-7; perhaps TRBD1 as D (5 bases). Per the germline V gene, CDR1 is MNHEY and CDR2 is SVGAGI. The CDR3 extends over 15 amino acids. V was clipped by 5 bases and J by 1 base, with 15 bases between them. CDR3 coding DNA: TGTGCCAGCAGTCCAAGGGGCCAGAGATCCTACGAGCAGTACTTC. Translation gives CASSPRGQRSYEQYF.

The chain recombines TRBV5-5 with TRBJ1-4; D gene uncertain. The CDR3 sequence is 16 residues long. CDR1 and CDR2 from the germline V gene are SGHKS and YYEKEE (reference sequence). Deletions cut 0 bases from V and 0 bases from J, with 9 bases between. CDR3 bases: TGTGCCAGCAGCTTGGGGCAGACTGCAACTAATGAAAAACTGTTTTTT. Protein sequence: CASSLGQTATNEKLFF.

This sequence joins TRBV19 and TRBJ1-5; the D is unclear. The CDR3 covers 12 residues. Trimming left V 7 bases short and J 2 bases short, with 6 bases between. Germline V gene sequence: CDR1 LNHDA, CDR2 SQIVND (reference sequence). The CDR3 here is CASNLGNQPQHF. The CDR3 nucleotides read TGTGCCAGTAATTTAGGCAATCAGCCCCAGCATTTT.

The chain is built from TRBV7-6 and TRBJ2-7; TRBD1 is a possible D gene (6 bases). Germline assignment: CDR1 SGHVS and CDR2 FNYEAQ. The CDR3 covers 14 residues. Between the trimmed V and J ends, which lost 5 bases and 5 bases, there was a span of 16 bases. The CDR3 protein is CASSQGHGGDEQYF. The CDR3 DNA reads as TGTGCCAGCAGCCAGGGACATGGGGGAGACGAGCAGTACTTC.

V usage is TRBV4-3 and J usage is TRBJ2-3, with 9 bases fitting TRBD2. Germline assignment: CDR1 LGHNA and CDR2 YSLEER. The V segment lost 3 bases and the J segment 0 bases; nucleotides outside the gene matches: 1. CDR3 length: 15 residues. Here the CDR3 reads CASSQTSGSTDTQYF. The CDR3 DNA follows: TGCGCCAGCAGCCAGACTAGCGGTAGCACAGATACGCAGTATTTT.

Details on this clone: The CDR3 does not end in the conserved phenylalanine or tryptophan, so this is likely a read error. V and J are TRBV7-2 and TRBJ2-7, with unresolved D. The V end was cut by 5 bases, the J end by 4 bases, with 9 bases between. The CDR3 is 12 residues long. Looked up from germline, CDR1 is SGHTA and CDR2 is FQGNSA. This CDR3 reads CASSGSGYEQYS. The CDR3, as DNA: TGTGCCAGCAGCGGGTCGGGTTACGAGCAGTACTCC.

This clone has just a few counts. The V gene is TRBV2, the J gene TRBJ2-1, with TRBD1 identical over 9 bases. The J segment lost 3 bases and the V segment lost 6 bases, leaving 3 bases of the junction unmatched. This CDR3 contains 14 residues. Germline assignment: CDR1 SNHLY and CDR2 FYNNEI. CDR3 DNA sequence: TGTGCCAGCAGGGGACAGGGTTACTACAATGAGCAGTTCTTC. It translates to CASRGQGYYNEQFF. Drawing the rest from reference TRBV2 and TRBJ2-1, the complete variable domain is EPEVTQTPSHQVTQMGQEVILRCVPISNHLYFYWYRQILGQKVEFLVSFYNNEISEKSEIFDDQFSVERPDGSNFTLKIRSTKLEDSAMYFCASRGQGYYNEQFFGPGTRLTVL.

The chain employs TRBV15 and TRBJ2-1, with D perhaps matching TRBD1 (5 bases). The germline gives CDR1 LNHNV, CDR2 YYDKDF (reference sequence). The CDR3 is made up of 16 amino acids. The ends were cut back, 0 bases at V and 1 base at J, with 10 bases in the middle. CDR3 DNA: TGTGCCACCAGCAGAGAAGGGGTAGGTTCCTACAATGAGCAGTTCTTC. Its translation: CATSREGVGSYNEQFF.

The genes are TRBV19 and TRBJ2-2; TRBD2 might be the D (5 bases). This CDR3 region has 18 residues. Per the germline V gene, CDR1 is LNHDA and CDR2 is SQIVND (reference sequence). Trimming cost V 10 bases and J 0 bases, with 24 bases left between them. For the CDR3, the DNA is TGTGCCACCCCAAAGCGAGAGGGAACGGCTTCGAACACCGGGGAGCTGTTTTTT. Its protein product is CATPKREGTASNTGELFF.

This rearrangement joins TRBV4-2 to TRBJ2-2, with TRBD2 as a possible D gene (6 bases). The CDR3 extends over 20 amino acids. V was pared by 1 base and J by 0 bases, with 21 bases between. Germline V gene sequence: CDR1 LGHNA, CDR2 YNFKEQ. CDR3 in DNA: TGTGCCAGCAGCCAAGGAAGCCTAGCGCTCCCTTCTACGAACACCGGGGAGCTGTTTTTT. It codes for CASSQGSLALPSTNTGELFF.

This rearrangement joins TRBV4-3 to TRBJ2-7, with 11 bases that match TRBD1. Trimming took 0 bases from V and 0 from J; bases not matched to a gene: 1. CDR3 length equals 16 residues. The V gene's germline CDR1 is LGHNA and CDR2 YSLEER. CDR3 DNA: TGCGCCAGCAGCCAAGATGGGACAGGGGGCTCCTACGAGCAGTACTTC. Its protein product is CASSQDGTGGSYEQYF.

The V and J genes are TRBV4-3 and TRBJ2-6; D is perhaps TRBD1 (5 bases). CDR1 and CDR2 from the germline V gene are LGHNA and YSLEER. The CDR3 is 16 amino acids. The V end was cut by 0 bases, the J end by 3 bases, with 9 bases between. The CDR3 loop reads CASSQDETVGANVLTF. CDR3 sequence (DNA): TGCGCCAGCAGCCAAGATGAGACAGTTGGGGCCAACGTCCTGACTTTC.

The chain recombines TRBV6-1 with TRBJ1-1; possible D gene TRBD1, 5 bases. The CDR3 spans 16 residues. Trimming pared 2 bases from V and 1 base from J, leaving 14 bases between. Germline V lookup: CDR1 MNHNS, CDR2 SASEGT. The CDR3 bases are TGTGCCAGCAGTGAACTCCAAGTAGGGGCGAACACTGAAGCTTTCTTT. Its protein is CASSELQVGANTEAFF.

The chain carries TRBV19 and TRBJ1-1, with a possible D match to TRBD1 (6 bases). CDR3 size: 12 residues. Germline V CDR1 and CDR2: LNHDA, SQIVND (reference sequence). V was pared by 6 bases and J by 12 bases, with 17 bases between. The CDR3 nucleotides read TGTGCCAGTAGCCCCCTGAGGGGGATACCTTTCTTT. Translating gives CASSPLRGIPFF.

This clone was counted a single time. This sequence joins TRBV6-1 and TRBJ1-4; perhaps TRBD1 as D (5 bases). Germline V gives CDR1 MNHNS, CDR2 SASEGT. V dropped 5 bases and J dropped 8 bases, with 9 bases sitting between them. CDR3 length equals 12 residues. DNA for the CDR3: TGTGCCAGCAGTCCTGGGGGAGAAAAACTGTTTTTT. Its protein product is CASSPGGEKLFF.

This clone was seen a few times. The chain carries TRBV13 and TRBJ2-7, with 10 bases identical to TRBD2. In germline, CDR1 is PRHDT, CDR2 FYEKMQ (reference sequence). J was trimmed by 4 bases and V by 1 base; bases with no gene match: 4. The CDR3 loop spans 15 amino acids. CDR3 DNA: TGTGCCAGCAGCTTAGCTAGCGGGAGCGATTACGAGCAGTACTTC. It yields the protein CASSLASGSDYEQYF. The full variable domain, rest sourced from reference TRBV13 and TRBJ2-7, is AAGVIQSPRHLIKEKRETATLKCYPIPRHDTVYWYQQGPGQDPQFLISFYEKMQSDKGSIPDRFSAQQFSDYHSELNMSSLELGDSALYFCASSLASGSDYEQYFGPGTRLTVT.

The chain links TRBV4-3 to TRBJ2-7, with 9 positions matching TRBD2. Trimming at V came to 4 bases and at J to 4 bases, leaving 5 bases not matched to a gene. This CDR3 is 14 amino acids long. Germline V lookup: CDR1 LGHNA, CDR2 YSLEER. The CDR3: CASSLSGSGYEQYF. The CDR3 DNA is TGCGCCAGCAGCCTTAGCGGGAGCGGTTACGAGCAGTACTTC.

The chain links TRBV30 to TRBJ2-1; 9 bases are a match to TRBD2. V lost 1 base, J lost 4 bases, and 2 bases stayed unmatched. Germline CDR1 GTSNPN, CDR2 SVGIG (reference sequence). The CDR3 is made up of 14 amino acids. CDR3 amino acids: CAWSGLAGYNEQFF. CDR3 nucleotide sequence: TGTGCCTGGAGTGGTCTAGCGGGGTACAATGAGCAGTTCTTC.

The genes are TRBV15 and TRBJ2-2; D is ambiguous. Germline V gene sequence: CDR1 LNHNV, CDR2 YYDKDF (reference sequence). The CDR3 loop spans 12 amino acids. With 3 bases removed from V and 6 bases from J, the gap between germline ends came to 5 bases. The CDR3 loop is CATSRRSGELFF. The CDR3 coding sequence is TGTGCCACCAGCAGGCGGTCCGGGGAGCTGTTTTTT.